One and the same sample provided the 23 T cell receptor beta chains below, sequenced in a study of blood T cell repertoires in COVID-19. The repertoire was sequenced with immunoSEQ multiplex PCR; TCRdb's copy has only in-frame clones and lacks some. Of about 180,000 clones in the sample, around 85% were seen once. The material sequenced was peripheral blood. The receptors originated from a man aged 80 or over with COVID-19, enrolled during active disease.

This chain connects TRBV6-6 to TRBJ1-1; tentatively, D is TRBD1 (6 bases). The germline V gene has CDR1 MNHNY and CDR2 SVGAGI (reference sequence). The CDR3 extends over 15 amino acids. The V and J ends lost 6 bases and 4 bases respectively, with 18 bases between them. The CDR3 bases are TGTGCCAGCAGGCCTGCCGGGCAGGGGAGCACTGAAGCTTTCTTT. It specifies CASRPAGQGSTEAFF.

To note about this clone: The same CDR3 arises from other DNA sequences in this sample as well. V usage is TRBV6-5 and J usage is TRBJ1-3; 8 bases are a match to TRBD1. Per germline, CDR1 MNHEY and CDR2 SVGAGI. Trimming at V came to 3 bases and at J to 0 bases, leaving 1 base not matched to a gene. The CDR3 consists of 15 residues. The CDR3 region has the DNA TGTGCCAGCAGTTATGGGACAGGCTCTGGAAACACCATATATTTT. This sequence encodes CASSYGTGSGNTIYF.

The chain combines TRBV27 with TRBJ1-1; 8 bases align to TRBD1. V dropped 4 bases and J dropped 1; count of bases not matched to a gene: 5. This CDR3 is 15 amino acids long. CDR1 and CDR2 (germline): MNHEY, SMNVEV (reference sequence). In nucleotides, the CDR3 is TGTGCCAGCAGTTGGGCAGGGGGCGCGAACACTGAAGCTTTCTTT. This sequence encodes CASSWAGGANTEAFF.

The chain recombines TRBV9 with TRBJ2-3, with D maybe TRBD1 (5 bases). Trimming removed 3 bases at V and 4 bases at J, with 9 bases between. Germline CDR1 SGDLS, CDR2 YYNGEE. CDR3 length: 13 amino acids. CDR3 amino acids: CASSDGAADTQYF. The CDR3, as DNA: TGTGCCAGCAGCGATGGGGCGGCAGATACGCAGTATTTT.

The chain recombines TRBV6-2 or TRBV6-3 with TRBJ1-1; 7 bases are shared with TRBD1. CDR3 length: 16 amino acids. J was trimmed by 0 bases and V by 2 bases; bases with no gene match: 6. CDR1 is MNHEY, CDR2 SVGEGT, per germline. The CDR3 loop reads CASSYVKGALNTEAFF. CDR3 nucleotide sequence: TGTGCCAGCAGTTACGTAAAGGGGGCCTTGAACACTGAAGCTTTCTTT.

This clone was counted many times. This chain uses TRBV18 with TRBJ2-7; a possible D gene is TRBD1 (6 bases). V lost 6 bases to trimming and J lost 3 bases, with 9 bases between them. CDR3 length equals 12 residues. CDR1 and CDR2 from the germline V gene are KGHSH and LQKENI. The DNA of the CDR3 is TGTGCCAGCTCGGACAGTTACTACGAGCAGTACTTC. It codes for CASSDSYYEQYF. Filled out from reference TRBV18 and TRBJ2-7, the complete variable domain reads NAGVMQNPRHLVRRRGQEARLRCSPMKGHSHVYWYRQLPEEGLKFMVYLQKENIIDESGMPKERFSAEFPKEGPSILRIQQVVRGDSAAYFCASSDSYYEQYFGPGTRLTVT.

This chain joins TRBV27 and TRBJ2-6; unclear D gene. V lost 4 bases, J lost 0 bases, and 16 bases lay in between. The CDR3 is made up of 18 amino acids. CDR1 MNHEY and CDR2 SMNVEV come from the germline V gene (reference sequence). CDR3 nucleotides: TGTGCCAGCAGTTCCACCCCCCTCCCGGGCTCTGGGGCCAACGTCCTGACTTTC. Translated: CASSSTPLPGSGANVLTF.

The chain joins TRBV6-1 to TRBJ2-7; no firm D call. This CDR3 has 14 amino acids. Trimming pared 2 bases from V and 3 bases from J, leaving 11 bases between. CDR1 and CDR2 (germline): MNHNS, SASEGT. The CDR3 sequence is CASSESGPSYEQYF. Written as DNA, the CDR3 is TGTGCCAGCAGTGAAAGTGGCCCAAGCTACGAGCAGTACTTC.

The V and J genes are TRBV18 and TRBJ1-2; 10 bases are shared with TRBD1. Looked up from germline, CDR1 is KGHSH and CDR2 is LQKENI. This CDR3 spans 15 amino acids. With V trimmed by 3 bases and J by 4 bases, 5 bases remained unmatched. This CDR3 reads CASSPGTGAFYGYTF. In DNA form, the CDR3 reads TGTGCCAGCTCACCGGGGACAGGGGCGTTCTATGGCTACACCTTC.

The chain recombines TRBV10-3 with TRBJ1-1; D remains ambiguous. Germline V lookup: CDR1 ENHRY, CDR2 SYGVKD. Trimming shortened V by 1 base and J by 7 bases, and 10 bases separated the two germline ends. The CDR3 covers 13 residues. CDR3 loop: CAISEFGDDEAFF. The CDR3 DNA follows: TGTGCCATCAGTGAGTTTGGAGACGATGAAGCTTTCTTT.

This chain connects TRBV13 to TRBJ1-3; TRBD1 agrees at 7 bases. The length of the CDR3 is 16 residues. Per the germline V gene, CDR1 is PRHDT and CDR2 is FYEKMQ (reference sequence). J was trimmed by 0 bases and V by 5 bases; bases with no gene match: 7. CDR3 nucleotide sequence: TGTGCCAGCAGCCGGGGACAGAAAAACTCTGGAAACACCATATATTTT. Translation: CASSRGQKNSGNTIYF.

This clone was detected a few times. The chain is built from TRBV5-1 and TRBJ1-1; 9 bases line up with TRBD1. Germline assignment: CDR1 SGHRS and CDR2 YFSETQ. The CDR3 sequence is 14 residues long. With 3 bases clipped from V and 5 bases from J, the junction kept 5 bases outside the gene matches. CDR3 sequence: CASSYTGGLTEAFF. CDR3 bases: TGCGCCAGCAGCTACACAGGGGGCCTTACTGAAGCTTTCTTT. Supplemented by reference TRBV5-1 and TRBJ1-1, the full variable domain reads KAGVTQTPRYLIKTRGQQVTLSCSPISGHRSVSWYQQTPGQGLQFLFEYFSETQRNKGNFPGRFSGRQFSNSRSEMNVSTLELGDSALYLCASSYTGGLTEAFFGQGTRLTVV.

The V call is TRBV5-1, the J call TRBJ1-1; D is uncertain. This CDR3 comprises 14 residues. Between the trimmed V and J ends, which lost 2 bases and 1 base, there was a span of 9 bases. In germline, CDR1 is SGHRS, CDR2 YFSETQ. The CDR3 loop reads CASSLTGSNTEAFF. The DNA of the CDR3 is TGCGCCAGCAGCTTAACCGGGTCGAACACTGAAGCTTTCTTT.

This clone was detected ten times or more. The chain employs TRBV7-2 and TRBJ2-5; D perhaps matches TRBD2 (6 bases). Per germline, CDR1 SGHTA and CDR2 FQGNSA. V was shortened by 0 bases and J by 4 bases, with 6 bases between the two germline ends. The length of the CDR3 is 13 residues. The CDR3 DNA is TGTGCCAGCAGCTTAGCGGGGGGAGAGACCCAGTACTTC. Amino acid sequence: CASSLAGGETQYF.

CDR3 bases: TGTGCCAGCACCTTATGGGGGCAGCATGGCTACACCTTC. Translating gives CASTLWGQHGYTF. The chain uses TRBV12-3 or TRBV12-4 and TRBJ1-2, with D possibly being TRBD1 (6 bases). The CDR3 has 13 residues. Trimming pared 7 bases from V and 6 bases from J, leaving 15 bases between.

The chain links TRBV6-1 to TRBJ2-7, with 9 bases aligning to TRBD1. This CDR3 comprises 16 residues. V trimming: 4 bases; J trimming: 4 bases; junction bases outside the gene matches: 11. From germline, CDR1 is MNHNS and CDR2 SASEGT. Here the CDR3 reads CASSVSPTGGQYEQYF. The CDR3 coding sequence is TGTGCCAGCAGTGTTAGTCCGACAGGGGGTCAATACGAGCAGTACTTC.

This clone came up a few times. The chain recombines TRBV19 with TRBJ1-5, with D possibly matching TRBD1 (6 bases). Germline V CDR1 and CDR2: LNHDA, SQIVND (reference sequence). V gave up 4 bases and J gave up 5 bases, with 15 bases separating them. There are 15 residues in the CDR3. This CDR3 is CASSTRTEGDQPQHF. DNA of the CDR3: TGTGCCAGTAGTACCCGGACAGAGGGGGATCAGCCCCAGCATTTT.

The V gene is TRBV6-1, the J gene TRBJ1-4; 7 nucleotides agree with TRBD1. CDR3 length: 15 amino acids. Germline trimming cut 7 bases from V and 5 bases from J; bases unmatched to any gene: 10. Looked up from germline, CDR1 is MNHNS and CDR2 is SASEGT. CDR3 nucleotide sequence: TGTGCCAGCACCTCAACCGGGACAGTCAATGAAAAACTGTTTTTT. Translating it yields CASTSTGTVNEKLFF.

The chain employs TRBV7-2 and TRBJ1-3; 9 bases agree with TRBD1. The CDR3 is 15 residues long. Germline-derived CDR1 and CDR2 are SGHTA and FQGNSA. V shed 2 bases, J shed 2 bases, and the junction held 1 base outside the gene matches. The CDR3 spells CASSLRDRAGNTIYF. The CDR3 coding sequence is TGTGCCAGCAGCTTAAGGGACAGGGCTGGAAACACCATATATTTT.

The chain is built from TRBV5-4 and TRBJ2-7; 7 nucleotides agree with TRBD1. Germline assignment: CDR1 SGHNT and CDR2 YYREEE (reference sequence). V gave up 3 bases and J gave up 4 bases; unmatched junction bases: 13. The CDR3 runs to 16 residues. CDR3: CASSSGGWDSGYEQYF. The DNA for the CDR3 is TGTGCCAGCAGCTCCGGAGGCTGGGACAGCGGTTACGAGCAGTACTTC. Complete variable domain (other parts from reference TRBV5-4 and TRBJ2-7): ETGVTQSPTHLIKTRGQQVTLRCSSQSGHNTVSWYQQALGQGPQFIFQYYREEENGRGNFPPRFSGLQFPNYSSELNVNALELDDSALYLCASSSGGWDSGYEQYFGPGTRLTVT.

The rearrangement joins TRBV27 to TRBJ1-2; TRBD1 matches at 8 bases. CDR3 length equals 14 residues. V shed 2 bases, J shed 4 bases, and the junction held 3 bases outside the gene matches. The germline V gene has CDR1 MNHEY and CDR2 SMNVEV (reference sequence). CDR3 bases: TGTGCCAGCAGTTTAGACAGGGGCGCCTATGGCTACACCTTC. Protein: CASSLDRGAYGYTF.

The CDR3: CASSPRQGRNSPLHF. The CDR3, as DNA: TGTGCCAGCAGCCCCAGGCAGGGAAGGAATTCACCCCTCCACTTT. The chain uses TRBV6-5 and TRBJ1-6; weak D call: TRBD1 (5 bases). CDR3 length: 15 residues. V lost 6 bases and J lost 7, with 16 bases in between. Germline V gene lookup returns CDR1 MNHEY and CDR2 SVGAGI.

The rearrangement joins TRBV6-2 or TRBV6-3 to TRBJ1-2, with D possibly TRBD1 on 5 matching bases. Trimming shortened V by 2 bases and J by 8 bases, and 15 bases separated the two germline ends. Germline V lookup: CDR1 MNHEY, CDR2 SVGEGT. The CDR3 has 14 residues. Written as DNA, the CDR3 is TGTGCCAGCAGTTACCCAGGGACTACCCGAGGCTACACCTTC. It codes for CASSYPGTTRGYTF.